This T cell receptor (beta chain) was captured in a study of OX40 agonist ivuxolimab in advanced cancers. In the study overall: Ivuxolimab was a fully human IgG2 agonistic monoclonal antibody targeting the costimulatory receptor OX40 (CD134). Intravenous ivuxolimab was administered to patients every 2 weeks at six dose levels: 0.01, 0.1, 0.3, 1.5, 3 and 10 mg/kg. Among the 52 dose-escalation patients, about 20 had hepatocellular carcinoma, roughly 15 melanoma, 9 renal cell carcinoma and 9 head and neck cancer. In the dose-escalation cohort, around four fifths of patients were male, and the mean age was approximately 55 years, with a range of 23 to 79. Prior anti-PD-1, anti-PD-L1 or anti-CTLA-4 therapy was permitted, and checkpoint inhibitors had been received by less than 45% of dose-escalation patients. Partial responses were achieved by three dose-escalation patients, of whom one had hepatocellular carcinoma and two had cutaneous melanoma. Peripheral TCRbeta sequencing aimed to test whether ivuxolimab altered TCR sequence diversity and caused clonal T-cell expansion. The paper covers the monotherapy dose-escalation part of the phase I ivuxolimab trial, which included N of about 56 patients. Summary of the overall study and its limitations: In the 0.1-3.0 mg/kg groups, partial responders had among the lowest normalized peripheral clonal expansion, particularly in CD8+ T cells. The antigen specificity of the peripheral T cells that underwent clonal expansion was not determined. At doses of 0.1 to 3.0 mg/kg, clonal expansion of both CD4+ and CD8+ T cells in blood was seen between baseline and week 6. After ivuxolimab, expanded clones were on average more numerous among CD8+ T cells than among CD4+ T cells. Low levels of normalized T-cell clonal expansion were also seen in some patients who did not respond.

This clone was counted a single time. Its binding antigen is unknown. The record has no base qualities; no much larger clone is one base away. CDR1 and CDR2, per the germline V gene (reference sequence), are SSHAT and FNYEAQ. There are 14 amino acids in the CDR3, from cysteine to phenylalanine inclusive. The entry retains the CDR3 DNA only, 42 bases that are in frame from base 1. Trimming leaves V shorter by 4 bases and J shorter by 3 bases, with the junction holding 0 bases beyond the gene matches. Genomic DNA was isolated from the sorted cells so that the TCRbeta CDR3 region could be sequenced. TCRbeta CDR3 regions were sequenced using the immunoSEQ Assay. TCRdb carries this immuneACCESS record with in-frame sequences only. Its versions omit some clonotypes, under half of them owing to an unresolved V gene in the studies checked, with the rest unexplained. Here the sample has tens of thousands of clones; about 88% occur a single time. Jointly, the top ten make up about 0.28% of the sample.

The trial excluded patients who had a history of autoimmune disease or were on systemic immunosuppression. Peripheral blood for TCR sequencing was collected from all dose cohorts at baseline, on cycle 4 day 1, and on cycle 7 day 1. Samples were obtained from an open-label, multicenter, first-in-human phase I dose-escalation trial of ivuxolimab. Adults with locally advanced or metastatic melanoma, renal cell carcinoma, hepatocellular carcinoma or head and neck squamous cell carcinoma were enrolled in the trial. Before TCR sequencing, CD4+ and CD8+ T cells were separately sorted from peripheral blood.

The TCR comes from an adult with an advanced solid tumor such as melanoma, head and neck, liver or kidney cancer. The specimen comprised CD4+ or CD8+ T cells sorted from blood, sampled in a trial of the OX40 agonist ivuxolimab. The rearranged chain carries TRBV7-7 and TRBJ2-5; the central 12 bases match TRBD2. The DNA sequence is TGTGCCAGCAGCTCTAGCGGGGGGGAAGAGACCCAGTACTTC. This sequence encodes CASSSSGGEETQYF.